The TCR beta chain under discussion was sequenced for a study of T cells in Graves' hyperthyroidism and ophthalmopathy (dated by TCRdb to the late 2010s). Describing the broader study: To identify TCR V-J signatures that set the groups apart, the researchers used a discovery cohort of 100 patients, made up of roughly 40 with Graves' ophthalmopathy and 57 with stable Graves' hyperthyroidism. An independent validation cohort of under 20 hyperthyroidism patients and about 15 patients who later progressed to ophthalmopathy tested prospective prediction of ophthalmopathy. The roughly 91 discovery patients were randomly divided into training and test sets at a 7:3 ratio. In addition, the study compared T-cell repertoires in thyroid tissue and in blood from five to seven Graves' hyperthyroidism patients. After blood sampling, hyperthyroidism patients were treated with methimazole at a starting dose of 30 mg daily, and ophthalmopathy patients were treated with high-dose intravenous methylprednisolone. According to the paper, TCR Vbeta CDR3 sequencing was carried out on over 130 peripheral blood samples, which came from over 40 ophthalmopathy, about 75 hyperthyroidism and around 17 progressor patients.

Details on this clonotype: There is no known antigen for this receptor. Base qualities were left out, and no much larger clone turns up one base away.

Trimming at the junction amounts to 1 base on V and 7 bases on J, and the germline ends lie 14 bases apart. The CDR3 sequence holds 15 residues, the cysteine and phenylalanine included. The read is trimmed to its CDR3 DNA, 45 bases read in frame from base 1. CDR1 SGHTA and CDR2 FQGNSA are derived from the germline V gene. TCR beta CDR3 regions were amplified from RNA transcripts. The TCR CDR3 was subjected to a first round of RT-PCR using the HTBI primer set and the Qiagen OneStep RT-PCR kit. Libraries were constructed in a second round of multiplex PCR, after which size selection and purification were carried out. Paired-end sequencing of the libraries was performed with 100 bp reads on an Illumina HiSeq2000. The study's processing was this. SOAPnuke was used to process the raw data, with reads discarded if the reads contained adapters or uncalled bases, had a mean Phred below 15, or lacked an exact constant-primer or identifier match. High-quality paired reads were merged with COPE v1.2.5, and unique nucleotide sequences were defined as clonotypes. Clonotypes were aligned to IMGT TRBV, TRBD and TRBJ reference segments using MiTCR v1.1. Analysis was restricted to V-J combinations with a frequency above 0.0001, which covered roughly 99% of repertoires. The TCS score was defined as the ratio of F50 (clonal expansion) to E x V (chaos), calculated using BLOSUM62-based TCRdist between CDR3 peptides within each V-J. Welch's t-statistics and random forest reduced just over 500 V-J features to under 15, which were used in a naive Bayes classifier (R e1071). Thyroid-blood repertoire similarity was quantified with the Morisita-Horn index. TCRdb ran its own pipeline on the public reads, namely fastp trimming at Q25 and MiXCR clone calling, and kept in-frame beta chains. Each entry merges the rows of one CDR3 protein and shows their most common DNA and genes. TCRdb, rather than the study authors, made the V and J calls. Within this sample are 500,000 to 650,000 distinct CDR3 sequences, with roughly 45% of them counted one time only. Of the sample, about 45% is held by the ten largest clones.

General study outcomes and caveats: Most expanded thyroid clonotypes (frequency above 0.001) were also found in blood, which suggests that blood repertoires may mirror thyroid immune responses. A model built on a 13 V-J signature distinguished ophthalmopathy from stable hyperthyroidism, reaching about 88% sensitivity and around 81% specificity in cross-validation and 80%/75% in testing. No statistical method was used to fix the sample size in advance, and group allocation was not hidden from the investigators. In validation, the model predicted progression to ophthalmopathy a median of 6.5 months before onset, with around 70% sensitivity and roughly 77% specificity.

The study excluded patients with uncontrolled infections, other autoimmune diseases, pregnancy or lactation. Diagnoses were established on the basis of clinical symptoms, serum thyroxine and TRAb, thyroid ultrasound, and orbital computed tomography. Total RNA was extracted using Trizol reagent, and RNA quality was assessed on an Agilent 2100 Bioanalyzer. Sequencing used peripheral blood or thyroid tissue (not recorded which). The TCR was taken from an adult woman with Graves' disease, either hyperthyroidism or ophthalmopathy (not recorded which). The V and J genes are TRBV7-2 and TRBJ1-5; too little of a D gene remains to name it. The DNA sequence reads TGTGCCAGCAGCTTAGATCCGTCAGAGAACCAGCCCCAGCATTTT. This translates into CASSLDPSENQPQHF. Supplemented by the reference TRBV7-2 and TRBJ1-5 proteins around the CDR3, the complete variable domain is GAGVSQSPSNKVTEKGKDVELRCDPISGHTALYWYRQSLGQGLEFLIYFQGNSAPDKSGLPSDRFSAERTGGSVSTLTIQRTQQEDSAVYLCASSLDPSENQPQHFGDGTRLSIL.